This paragraph reports one TCR beta chain. Its antigen is currently unknown. The multiple sclerosis controls consisted of treatment-naive patients with relapsing-remitting disease, either stable or active. This entry comes from a study of CD8 T cells in Susac syndrome. The study, taken as a whole, reports: Individuals included in the TCR sequencing and HLA analysis were acknowledged by the study to be relatively few in number.

Random-hexamer reverse transcription was applied to roughly 0.5 to 1 ug RNA. An immunoSEQ multiplex PCR generated amplified TCR beta CDR3 products spanning 54 Vbeta and 13 Jbeta. TCRdb recomputed calls from the immunoSEQ multiplex PCR reads with MiXCR, one row per CDR3 protein. Here the sample spans fewer than 350,000 distinct CDR3 sequences, 92% being singletons. The V segment lost 9 bases and the J segment 1 base; nucleotides outside the gene matches: 6. Germline V gene lookup returns CDR1 SGHRS and CDR2 YFSETQ. This CDR3 is built from 15 residues. The receptor was derived from a human donor with multiple sclerosis. Sequencing used CD4+ T cells from PBMCs. This sequence joins TRBV5-1 and TRBJ2-5; the match to TRBD2 covers 13 bases. CDR3 sequence (DNA): TGCGCCACCACAACTAGCGGGGGGGCCCAAGAGACCCAGTACTTC. Translation gives CATTTSGGAQETQYF.